This T cell receptor beta chain is from a study of OX40 agonist ivuxolimab in advanced cancers. Study context: In this trial design, patients received ivuxolimab intravenously at 0.01 to 10 mg/kg every 2 weeks. Under the entry rules, prior anti-PD-1, anti-PD-L1 or anti-CTLA-4 therapy was allowed, and 40% had some. The study, taken as a whole, reports: CD8+ T cells were the subset that, on average, had more expanded clones than CD4+.

The data were produced by immunoSEQ multiplex PCR, yet TCRdb's version contains in-frame clones alone and is incomplete. The sample lists under 95,000 clones; 86% were seen once. The CDR3 is 17 amino acids. The J segment lost 7 bases and the V segment lost 6 bases, leaving 18 bases of the junction unmatched. The V gene's germline CDR1 is SNHLY and CDR2 FYNNEI. On this clone itself: Antigen unknown.

This clonotype originated in an adult with an advanced solid tumor such as melanoma, head and neck, liver or kidney cancer. V is TRBV2 and J is TRBJ2-5, with 9 bases that match TRBD2. The sequences come from CD4+ or CD8+ T cells sorted from blood, collected in a trial of the OX40 agonist ivuxolimab. The CDR3 sequence is CASRATFGLATRGTQYF. The CDR3, as DNA: TGTGCCAGCAGAGCTACCTTTGGACTAGCGACTCGCGGGACCCAGTACTTC.